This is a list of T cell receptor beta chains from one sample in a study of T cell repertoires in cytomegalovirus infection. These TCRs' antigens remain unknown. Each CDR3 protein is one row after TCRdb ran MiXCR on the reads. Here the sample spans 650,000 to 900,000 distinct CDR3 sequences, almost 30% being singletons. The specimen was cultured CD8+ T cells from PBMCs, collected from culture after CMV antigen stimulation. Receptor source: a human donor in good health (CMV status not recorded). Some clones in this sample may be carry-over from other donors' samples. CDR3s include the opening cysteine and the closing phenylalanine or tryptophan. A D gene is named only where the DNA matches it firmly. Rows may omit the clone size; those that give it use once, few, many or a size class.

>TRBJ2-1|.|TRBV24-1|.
CATSDPIGGEQFF
TGTGCCACCAGTGACCCGATAGGGGGTGAGCAGTTCTTC
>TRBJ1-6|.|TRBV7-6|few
CASGAITGNSPLHF
TGTGCCAGCGGGGCAATTACGGGTAATTCACCCCTCCACTTT
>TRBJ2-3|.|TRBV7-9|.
CASSLDPTWTDTQYF
TGTGCCAGCAGCTTAGACCCGACCTGGACAGATACGCAGTATTTT
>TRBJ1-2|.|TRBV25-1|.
CASSEWVRDHYGYTF
TGTGCCAGCAGTGAATGGGTCAGGGATCACTATGGCTACACCTTC
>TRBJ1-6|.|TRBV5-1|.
CASSLERINSPLHF
TGCGCCAGCAGCTTGGAACGGATTAATTCACCCCTCCACTTT
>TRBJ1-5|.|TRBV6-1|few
CASSSRGPPYSNQPQHF
TGTGCCAGCAGTTCCCGGGGCCCCCCTTATAGCAATCAGCCCCAGCATTTT
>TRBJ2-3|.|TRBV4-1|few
CASSQEGFADTQYF
TGCGCCAGCAGCCAAGAGGGGTTTGCAGATACGCAGTATTTT
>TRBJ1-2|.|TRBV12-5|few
CASGLSRVGYTF
TGTGCTAGTGGTTTGTCCAGGGTTGGCTACACCTTC
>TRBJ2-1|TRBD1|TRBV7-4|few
CASSAGQGPYNEQFF
TGTGCCAGCAGCGCCGGACAGGGGCCCTACAATGAGCAGTTCTTC
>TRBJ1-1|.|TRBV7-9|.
CASSLGRADTEAFF
TGTGCCAGCAGCTTAGGCAGGGCGGACACTGAAGCTTTCTTT
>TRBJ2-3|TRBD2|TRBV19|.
CASSMSSGGTDTQYF
TGTGCCAGTAGTATGAGTAGCGGGGGCACAGATACGCAGTATTTT
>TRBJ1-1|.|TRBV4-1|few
CASSQENRAETEAFF
TGCGCCAGCAGCCAAGAGAACAGGGCGGAGACTGAAGCTTTCTTT
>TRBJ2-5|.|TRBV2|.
CASSDSYQETQYF
TGTGCCAGCAGTGACTCCTATCAAGAGACCCAGTACTTC
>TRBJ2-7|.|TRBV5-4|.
CASSLGMETGYEQYF
TGTGCCAGCAGCTTGGGCATGGAGACAGGTTACGAGCAGTACTTC
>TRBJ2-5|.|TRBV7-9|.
CASSGPARQETQYF
TGTGCCAGCAGCGGCCCGGCAAGGCAAGAGACCCAGTACTTC
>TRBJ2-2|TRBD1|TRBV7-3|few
CASSLTGGTGSGELFF
TGTGCCAGCAGCTTAACGGGGGGGACAGGGAGCGGGGAGCTGTTTTTT
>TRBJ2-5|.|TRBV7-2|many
CASSLNGIKGGETQYF
TGTGCCAGCAGCTTAAACGGGATAAAAGGTGGGGAGACCCAGTACTTC
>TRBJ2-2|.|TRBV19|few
CASSIREDGELFF
TGTGCCAGTAGTATTCGTGAGGACGGGGAGCTGTTTTTT
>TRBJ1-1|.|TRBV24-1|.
CATTSGRGNTEAFF
TGTGCCACCACTTCCGGACGGGGGAACACTGAAGCTTTCTTT
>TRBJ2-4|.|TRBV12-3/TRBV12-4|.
CASSLTSRAIQYF
TGTGCCAGCAGTTTGACGTCGAGGGCCATTCAGTACTTC
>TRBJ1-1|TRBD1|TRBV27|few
CASNPDRVNTEAFF
TGTGCCAGCAATCCGGACAGGGTGAACACTGAAGCTTTCTTT
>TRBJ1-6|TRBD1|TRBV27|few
CASSGLRTGGTSPLHF
TGTGCCAGCAGTGGACTTCGGACAGGGGGGACTTCACCCCTCCACTTT
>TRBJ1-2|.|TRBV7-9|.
CASSPASHYGYTF
TGTGCCAGCTCCCCCGCCAGCCACTATGGCTACACCTTC
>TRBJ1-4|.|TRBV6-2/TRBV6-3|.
CASSWTAINEKLFF
TGTGCCAGCAGTTGGACAGCGATCAATGAAAAACTGTTTTTT
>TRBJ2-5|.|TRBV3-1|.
CASSPDSLGVETQYF
TGTGCCAGCAGCCCCGACAGTTTAGGGGTCGAGACCCAGTACTTC
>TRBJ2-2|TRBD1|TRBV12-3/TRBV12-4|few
CAITPRDREYTGELFF
TGTGCCATCACCCCCCGGGACAGGGAGTACACCGGGGAGCTGTTTTTT
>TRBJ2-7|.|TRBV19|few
CASSMGTPEYSYEQYF
TGTGCCAGTAGTATGGGGACACCGGAGTATTCCTACGAGCAGTACTTC
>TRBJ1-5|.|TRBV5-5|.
CASSLEGGLGNQPQHF
TGTGCCAGCAGCTTGGAGGGGGGATTAGGAAATCAGCCCCAGCATTTT
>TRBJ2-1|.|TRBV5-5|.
CASSLSIGGLLNEQFF
TGTGCCAGCAGCTTATCTATCGGGGGGCTTTTGAATGAGCAGTTCTTC
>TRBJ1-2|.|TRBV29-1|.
CSVAPDYGYTF
TGCAGCGTTGCCCCGGACTATGGCTACACCTTC
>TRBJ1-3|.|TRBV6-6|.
CASSSWSHDPDTIYF
TGTGCCAGCAGTTCCTGGTCGCATGACCCGGACACCATATATTTT
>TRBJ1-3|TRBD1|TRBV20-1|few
CSASQSDRDPGNTIYF
TGCAGTGCTAGTCAATCGGACAGGGATCCTGGAAACACCATATATTTT
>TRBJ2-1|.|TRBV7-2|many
CASSLEGGDDEQFF
TGTGCCAGCAGCTTAGAGGGGGGGGACGATGAGCAGTTCTTC
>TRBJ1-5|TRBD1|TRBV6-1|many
CASSERRQGGWQPQHF
TGTGCCAGCAGTGAGCGTAGACAGGGAGGTTGGCAGCCCCAGCATTTT
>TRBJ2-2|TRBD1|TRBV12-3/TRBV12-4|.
CASRGQGENTGELFF
TGTGCCAGCAGGGGACAGGGGGAGAACACCGGGGAGCTGTTTTTT
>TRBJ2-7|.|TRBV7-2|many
CASTSTGSHEQYF
TGTGCCAGCACTTCTACAGGGAGCCACGAGCAGTACTTC
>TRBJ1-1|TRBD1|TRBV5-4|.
CASSTGVGATEAFF
TGTGCCAGCAGCACAGGGGTAGGGGCCACTGAAGCTTTCTTT
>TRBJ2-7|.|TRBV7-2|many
CASSGDSGLANYEQYF
TGTGCCAGCAGCGGAGATTCCGGTCTAGCGAACTACGAGCAGTACTTC